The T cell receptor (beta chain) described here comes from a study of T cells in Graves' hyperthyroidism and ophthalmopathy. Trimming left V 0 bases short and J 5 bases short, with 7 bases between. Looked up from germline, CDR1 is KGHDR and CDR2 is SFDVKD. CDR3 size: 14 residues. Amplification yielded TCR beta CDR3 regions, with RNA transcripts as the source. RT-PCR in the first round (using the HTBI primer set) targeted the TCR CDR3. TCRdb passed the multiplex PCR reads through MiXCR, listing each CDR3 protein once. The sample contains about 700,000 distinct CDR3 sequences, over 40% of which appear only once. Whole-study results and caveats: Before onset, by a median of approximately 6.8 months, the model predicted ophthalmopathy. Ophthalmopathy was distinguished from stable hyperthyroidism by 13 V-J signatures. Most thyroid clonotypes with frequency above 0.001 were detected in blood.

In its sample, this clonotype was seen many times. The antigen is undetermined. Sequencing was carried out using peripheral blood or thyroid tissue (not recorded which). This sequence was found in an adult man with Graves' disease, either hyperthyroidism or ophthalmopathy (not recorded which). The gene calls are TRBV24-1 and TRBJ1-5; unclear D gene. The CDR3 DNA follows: TGTGCCACCAGTGATTTGGGAGGTGATCAGCCCCAGCATTTT. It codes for CATSDLGGDQPQHF.